This entry lists 29 T cell receptor beta chains sequenced from one sample in a study of cytomegalovirus exposure and HLA in healthy donors. Researchers ran the PCR with 60 Vbeta and 13 Jbeta primers. Clones were read by immunoSEQ multiplex PCR, and TCRdb kept only the in-frame ones, dropping some. The table records 100,000 or so clones, under 85% of them present only once. The specimen sequenced was PBMCs. The receptors shown here come from a woman in her thirties or forties in good health and CMV-seropositive.

This rearrangement joins TRBV7-6 to TRBJ2-5, with D possibly matching TRBD1 (6 bases). V lost 2 bases, J lost 2 bases, and 15 bases lay in between. Looked up from germline, CDR1 is SGHVS and CDR2 is FNYEAQ. The CDR3 runs 16 residues. The CDR3 spells CASSLFRTARQETQYF. The CDR3 nucleotides read TGTGCCAGCAGCTTATTTCGGACAGCCAGACAAGAGACCCAGTACTTC.

As regards this clone: The germline gene is not matched at one end of the junction; a read error may be the cause. The chain has TRBV7-9 and TRBJ1-5; 9 bases line up with TRBD1. Germline V gene data show CDR1 as SEHNR and CDR2 as FQNEAQ (reference sequence). There are 16 residues in the CDR3. The CDR3, as DNA: TGTTCCAGCAGCCCCGCGACAGGGGGTGGCAATCAGCCCCAGCATTTT. As protein: CSSSPATGGGNQPQHF.

The rearrangement uses TRBV5-6 and TRBJ1-2; 7 nucleotides match TRBD1. The CDR3 consists of 14 residues. The germline CDR1 and CDR2 sequences are SGHDT and YYEEEE. Trimming removed 2 bases from V and 2 bases from J; junction bases left unmatched: 3. The DNA for the CDR3 is TGTGCCAGCAGCTTAGTGGGACAGAACTATGGCTACACCTTC. Protein sequence: CASSLVGQNYGYTF.

This clone was counted once. V usage is TRBV5-5 and J usage is TRBJ2-1, with D possibly matching TRBD1 (5 bases). Germline CDR1 SGHKS, CDR2 YYEKEE (reference sequence). The CDR3 is made up of 17 amino acids. V lost 2 bases, J lost 0 bases, and 15 bases lay in between. In nucleotides, the CDR3 is TGTGCCAGCAGCTTCCCCACCACAGGATCCTCCTACAATGAGCAGTTCTTC. Protein: CASSFPTTGSSYNEQFF.

The chain combines TRBV5-1 with TRBJ1-1, with TRBD1 matching 11 bases. The length of the CDR3 is 15 residues. Germline V lookup: CDR1 SGHRS, CDR2 YFSETQ. J was trimmed by 5 bases and V by 5 bases; bases with no gene match: 8. The CDR3 reads CASRGTGGLGTEAFF. The CDR3 nucleotides read TGCGCCAGCAGGGGGACAGGGGGTCTGGGTACTGAAGCTTTCTTT. Variable domain in full (rest from reference TRBV5-1 and TRBJ1-1): KAGVTQTPRYLIKTRGQQVTLSCSPISGHRSVSWYQQTPGQGLQFLFEYFSETQRNKGNFPGRFSGRQFSNSRSEMNVSTLELGDSALYLCASRGTGGLGTEAFFGQGTRLTVV.

The CDR3 nucleotides read TGCGCCAGCAGCTTTACAGAAGACGCAACTAATGAAAAACTGTTTTTT. Protein product: CASSFTEDATNEKLFF. This chain connects TRBV5-1 to TRBJ1-4; D not resolved. With 2 bases removed from V and 0 bases from J, the gap between germline ends came to 11 bases. From germline, CDR1 is SGHRS and CDR2 YFSETQ. The CDR3 is 16 amino acids.

V is TRBV19 and J is TRBJ2-3, with 8 bases identical to TRBD2. Germline CDR1 LNHDA, CDR2 SQIVND (reference sequence). The V segment lost 3 bases and the J segment 0 bases; nucleotides outside the gene matches: 2. The CDR3 length is 15 residues. This CDR3 reads CASSISGASTDTQYF. As DNA, the CDR3 is TGTGCCAGTAGTATTAGCGGGGCTAGCACAGATACGCAGTATTTT.

The chain recombines TRBV28 with TRBJ2-1; D is uncertain. The germline CDR1 and CDR2 sequences are MDHEN and SYDVKM. Between the trimmed V and J ends, which lost 5 bases and 3 bases, there was a span of 8 bases. The CDR3 loop spans 13 amino acids. The CDR3 here is CASSVTLYNEQFF. The CDR3 region has the DNA TGTGCCAGCAGTGTGACACTCTACAATGAGCAGTTCTTC.

The chain couples TRBV11-3 to TRBJ2-1; TRBD2 matches 14 bases. The CDR3 covers 15 residues. With 5 bases clipped from V and 8 bases from J, the junction kept 5 bases outside the gene matches. CDR1 SGHNT and CDR2 YENEEA come from the germline V gene. CDR3 region: CASSPGLAGGHEQFF. The DNA of the CDR3 is TGTGCCAGCAGCCCCGGACTAGCGGGAGGCCATGAGCAGTTCTTC. Full variable domain (missing parts from reference TRBV11-3 and TRBJ2-1): EAGVVQSPRYKIIEKKQPVAFWCNPISGHNTLYWYLQNLGQGPELLIRYENEEAVDDSQLPKDRFSAERLKGVDSTLKIQPAELGDSAVYLCASSPGLAGGHEQFFGPGTRLTVL.

This clone was counted a single time. V is TRBV5-1 and J is TRBJ2-5, with 8 bases matching TRBD1. V shed 7 bases and J 1 base; nucleotides not matched to a gene: 6. Looked up from germline, CDR1 is SGHRS and CDR2 is YFSETQ. The CDR3 runs 14 residues. CDR3 nucleotides: TGCGCCAGCGGTCCGACAGGGGTCCAAGAGACCCAGTACTTC. This sequence encodes CASGPTGVQETQYF.

V usage is TRBV23-1 and J usage is TRBJ2-5, with D possibly TRBD1 on 6 matching bases. Near its end, the DNA agrees better with TRBJ2-7, so the J call may be wrong. TRBV23-1 falls under the ORF class, with uncertain function. This CDR3 comprises 12 residues. CDR3 protein: CASSQWGHEQYF. DNA of the CDR3: TGCGCCAGCAGTCAATGGGGGCACGAGCAGTACTTC.

The rearrangement joins TRBV11-2 to TRBJ2-1; 8 bases are a match to TRBD2. The length of the CDR3 is 15 residues. With 3 bases clipped from V and 4 bases from J, the junction kept 5 bases outside the gene matches. The germline V gene encodes CDR1 SGHAT and CDR2 FQNNGV. The CDR3 region has the DNA TGTGCCAGCAGCTTCTTTTCTAGCGGGTACAATGAGCAGTTCTTC. As protein: CASSFFSSGYNEQFF.

V is TRBV28 and J is TRBJ2-7, with 9 bases matching TRBD1. Germline loops: CDR1 MDHEN, CDR2 SYDVKM. Trimming removed 6 bases from V and 2 bases from J; junction bases left unmatched: 8. The CDR3 has 15 residues. This chain's CDR3 is CASSPGQGPPYEQYF. The CDR3 nucleotides are TGTGCCAGCAGCCCAGGACAGGGGCCCCCCTACGAGCAGTACTTC.

The chain employs TRBV7-6 and TRBJ1-1, with TRBD1 matching over 7 bases. Trimming removed 4 bases from V and 4 bases from J; junction bases left unmatched: 3. Germline lookup yields CDR1 SGHVS and CDR2 FNYEAQ. CDR3 length: 13 residues. The CDR3 nucleotides read TGTGCCAGCAGCTCGACAGGGATCACTGAAGCTTTCTTT. Translating it yields CASSSTGITEAFF.

This rearrangement joins TRBV19 to TRBJ1-5, with 10 bases identical to TRBD1. The V segment lost 8 bases and the J segment 7 bases; nucleotides outside the gene matches: 5. CDR1 and CDR2 from the germline V gene are LNHDA and SQIVND (reference sequence). The CDR3 runs 13 residues. The CDR3 is CASRQGAWQPQHF. The DNA of the CDR3 is TGTGCCAGTCGACAGGGGGCTTGGCAGCCCCAGCATTTT.

This clone was detected once. The chain joins TRBV9 to TRBJ2-5, with 10 bases matching TRBD2. The CDR3 covers 13 residues. After removal of 4 bases from V and 8 bases from J, the junction contained 5 bases not matched to a gene. Germline values: CDR1 SGDLS, CDR2 YYNGEE. CDR3 amino acids: CASSISGGPTQYF. As DNA, the CDR3 is TGTGCCAGCAGCATTAGCGGGGGGCCCACCCAGTACTTC.

This clone has just one count. The chain recombines TRBV7-3 with TRBJ2-2, with TRBD2 matching 10 bases. The junction had 2 bases not matched to a gene; V was cut back by 1 base and J by 6 bases. The CDR3 length is 15 residues. The germline V gene has CDR1 SGHTA and CDR2 FQGTGA. Here the CDR3 reads CASSLISGGAGELFF. The CDR3 nucleotides read TGTGCCAGCAGCTTAATAAGCGGGGGGGCCGGGGAGCTGTTTTTT.

The chain carries TRBV6-6 and TRBJ1-1, with 8 bases aligning to TRBD1. V lost 2 bases, J lost 9 bases, and 8 bases stayed unmatched. The CDR3 runs 14 residues. The germline gives CDR1 MNHNY, CDR2 SVGAGI (reference sequence). The DNA of the CDR3 is TGTGCCAGCAGTTACCCGACAGGGGAGGGCCAAGCTTTCTTT. Encoded protein: CASSYPTGEGQAFF.

V gene TRBV28 combines with J gene TRBJ1-1; TRBD1 matches at 7 bases. V was pared by 6 bases and J by 5 bases, with 3 bases of the junction left unmatched. Germline CDR1 and CDR2: MDHEN and SYDVKM. The CDR3 contains 12 residues. The CDR3 bases are TGTGCCAGCAGATTACAGGGGACTGAAGCTTTCTTT. Its protein is CASRLQGTEAFF.

This rearrangement joins TRBV4-3 to TRBJ2-7; the D is unclear. V gave up 4 bases and J gave up 0 bases, with 13 bases separating them. Germline CDR1 LGHNA, CDR2 YSLEER. This CDR3 has 15 amino acids. The CDR3 DNA follows: TGCGCCAGCAGCCCCTTCGTGCGCCTCTCCTACGAGCAGTACTTC. Translated, it gives CASSPFVRLSYEQYF.

The chain recombines TRBV19 with TRBJ1-5, with D possibly being TRBD1 (5 bases). V lost 6 bases, J lost 4 bases, and 7 bases lay in between. The CDR3 is 12 residues long. Germline loops: CDR1 LNHDA, CDR2 SQIVND (reference sequence). The CDR3 DNA is TGTGCCAGTAGACAGGTTAATCAGCCCCAGCATTTT. Translated, it gives CASRQVNQPQHF. The full variable domain, rest sourced from reference TRBV19 and TRBJ1-5, is DGGITQSPKYLFRKEGQNVTLSCEQNLNHDAMYWYRQDPGQGLRLIYYSQIVNDFQKGDIAEGYSVSREKKESFPLTVTSAQKNPTAFYLCASRQVNQPQHFGDGTRLSIL.

This chain joins TRBV5-5 and TRBJ2-5, with a possible D match to TRBD2 (5 bases). This CDR3 is built from 14 residues. Per germline, CDR1 SGHKS and CDR2 YYEKEE (reference sequence). Trimming removed 4 bases from V and 5 bases from J, with 15 bases in between. CDR3 in amino acids: CASSPARGEETQYF. CDR3 nucleotide sequence: TGTGCCAGCAGCCCCGCACGGGGTGAGGAGACCCAGTACTTC.

V usage is TRBV7-8 and J usage is TRBJ2-5, with 8 positions matching TRBD1. Germline lookup yields CDR1 SGHVS and CDR2 FQNEAQ. V lost 5 bases and J lost 2; bases outside the gene matches: 4. This CDR3 has 14 residues. The CDR3 nucleotides are TGTGCCAGCAGCCTAAGGACAGGGCAAGAGACCCAGTACTTC. The encoded protein is CASSLRTGQETQYF.

This chain uses TRBV15 with TRBJ2-5; 13 bases are shared with TRBD2. V lost 0 bases and J lost 7; bases outside the gene matches: 5. The CDR3 has 16 residues. Looked up from germline, CDR1 is LNHNV and CDR2 is YYDKDF (reference sequence). The CDR3 bases are TGTGCCACCAGCAGAGATCCCCGGACTAGCGGGGGGACCCAGTACTTC. Protein product: CATSRDPRTSGGTQYF.

This chain links TRBV4-1 with TRBJ2-7, with TRBD2 matching over 7 bases. Per the germline V gene, CDR1 is MGHRA and CDR2 is YSYEKL. The CDR3 has 16 residues. V shed 4 bases and J 2 bases; nucleotides not matched to a gene: 11. The CDR3 protein is CASSPIGREVAYEQYF. In DNA form, the CDR3 reads TGCGCCAGCAGCCCCATTGGGAGGGAGGTGGCCTACGAGCAGTACTTC.

The chain carries TRBV28 and TRBJ1-6, with D maybe TRBD1 (6 bases). V was shortened by 2 bases and J by 0 bases, with 11 bases between the two germline ends. Germline CDR1 is MDHEN and CDR2 is SYDVKM. CDR3 size: 17 residues. The CDR3: CASSLGTFSSYNSPLHF. DNA for the CDR3: TGTGCCAGCAGTTTAGGGACATTCAGCTCCTATAATTCACCCCTCCACTTT.

This chain links TRBV7-9 with TRBJ1-1; D is perhaps TRBD1 (6 bases). Germline-derived CDR1 and CDR2 are SEHNR and FQNEAQ (reference sequence). The V end was cut by 0 bases, the J end by 1 base, with 9 bases between. The CDR3 has 15 residues. The CDR3 nucleotides are TGTGCCAGCAGCTTAGCCGGCAGGGGGAACACTGAAGCTTTCTTT. It is translated as CASSLAGRGNTEAFF.

The chain recombines TRBV28 with TRBJ2-7, with D hard to call. This CDR3 contains 12 residues. With 3 bases removed from V and 4 bases from J, the gap between germline ends came to 7 bases. Germline CDR1 and CDR2: MDHEN and SYDVKM. The CDR3 nucleotides are TGTGCCAGCAGTTTTGGCCCTTACGAGCAGTACTTC. Its protein product is CASSFGPYEQYF.

This chain uses TRBV27 with TRBJ2-7; possible D gene TRBD2, 6 bases. CDR1 MNHEY and CDR2 SMNVEV come from the germline V gene (reference sequence). V shed 6 bases and J shed 3 bases, with 12 bases lying between them. This CDR3 is 13 amino acids long. The CDR3 sequence: CASSPGGDYEQYF. Written as DNA, the CDR3 is TGTGCCAGCAGCCCCGGGGGTGACTACGAGCAGTACTTC.